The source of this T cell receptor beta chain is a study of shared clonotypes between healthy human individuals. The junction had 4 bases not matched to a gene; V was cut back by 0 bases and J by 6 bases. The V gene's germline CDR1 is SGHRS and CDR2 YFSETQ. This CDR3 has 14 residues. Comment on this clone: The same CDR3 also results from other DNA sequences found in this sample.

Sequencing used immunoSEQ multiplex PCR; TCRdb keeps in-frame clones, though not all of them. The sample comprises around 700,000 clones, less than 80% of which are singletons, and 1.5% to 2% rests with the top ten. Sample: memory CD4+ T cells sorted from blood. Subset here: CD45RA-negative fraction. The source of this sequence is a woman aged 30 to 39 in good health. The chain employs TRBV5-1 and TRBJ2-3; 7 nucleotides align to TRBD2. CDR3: CASSLVAGADTQYF. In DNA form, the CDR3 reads TGCGCCAGCAGCTTGGTCGCGGGAGCTGATACGCAGTATTTT.